Listed here are 20 T cell receptor beta chains from one sample, sequenced in a study of regulatory T cells in long-lasting Graves disease. To make TCR beta libraries, researchers used iRepertoire HTBI primers and Arm-PCR of CDR3 regions. Each CDR3 protein is one row after TCRdb ran MiXCR on the multiplex PCR reads. The sample lists 250,000 to 300,000 distinct CDR3 sequences; around a sixth were seen once. The sample's time point: newly diagnosed GD, antithyroid drugs for less than 3 months. After RNA was extracted from PBMCs, the TCR library was made from it. These sequences were also reported in another study, on T cells in Graves' hyperthyroidism and ophthalmopathy.

This sample comprised peripheral blood mononuclear cells (PBMCs), obtained at new diagnosis, from a patient treated with antithyroid drugs. Receptor source: a woman younger than 45 with Graves disease.

Many counts were recorded for this clonotype. J is TRBJ2-7 and V is TRBV6-1, with D perhaps matching TRBD1 (6 bases). The CDR3 runs to 14 residues. Trimming pared 11 bases from V and 2 bases from J, leaving 19 bases between. Germline CDR1 MNHNS, CDR2 SASEGT. The CDR3 bases are TGTGCCCGACAAAGACGGACAGTAGCCTACGAGCAGTACTTC. Its translation is CARQRRTVAYEQYF.

Only one count was recorded for this clonotype. The J gene is TRBJ1-2, the V gene TRBV27, with 10 positions matching TRBD1. Losses at the gene ends were 2 bases for V and 4 bases for J; bases not matched to a gene: 10. Germline lookup yields CDR1 MNHEY and CDR2 SMNVEV (reference sequence). The CDR3 has 17 residues. CDR3 loop: CASSLSPGTGVRYGYTF. DNA for the CDR3: TGTGCCAGCAGTTTAAGTCCGGGGACAGGGGTTCGCTATGGCTACACCTTC.

This clonotype was observed many times. This chain connects TRBV12-3 or TRBV12-4 to TRBJ1-2; 8 bases are a match to TRBD1. V was clipped by 7 bases and J by 3 bases; unmatched bases: 10. This CDR3 comprises 15 residues. The CDR3 loop reads CASIQTGGNYYGYTF. The CDR3 DNA reads TGTGCCAGCATTCAAACAGGGGGAAATTACTATGGCTACACCTTC.

In regard to this clonotype: With only one base between it and a far larger clone, this is likely a read error. The rearrangement joins TRBV6-2 or TRBV6-3 to TRBJ2-3; 8 nucleotides line up with TRBD2. CDR1 and CDR2 from the germline V gene are MNHEY and SVGEGT. The CDR3 loop spans 15 amino acids. CDR3 nucleotide sequence: TGTGCCATCAGTGAGTCTAGCGGGCTCACAGATACGCGGTATTTT. It is translated as CAISESSGLTDTRYF.

Many counts were recorded for this clonotype. V and J are TRBV14 and TRBJ2-3; D ambiguous. This CDR3 is built from 16 residues. V lost 1 base and J lost 7, with 18 bases in between. From germline, CDR1 is SGHDN and CDR2 FVKESK. For the CDR3, the DNA is TGTGCCAGCAGCCAAGTGCCCCTCACAGAGCACCATACGCAGTATTTT. This translates into CASSQVPLTEHHTQYF.

In its sample, this clonotype was seen a few times. The V and J genes are TRBV5-4 and TRBJ2-5, with 9 bases lining up with TRBD1. This CDR3 spans 15 amino acids. V shed 2 bases, J shed 1 base, and the junction held 3 bases outside the gene matches. Germline CDR1 is SGHNT and CDR2 is YYREEE (reference sequence). CDR3 in amino acids: CASSFNRGLQETQYF. Written as DNA, the CDR3 is TGTGCCAGCAGCTTTAACAGGGGGCTCCAAGAGACCCAGTACTTC. The entire variable domain, with the rest obtained from reference TRBV5-4 and TRBJ2-5, is as follows: ETGVTQSPTHLIKTRGQQVTLRCSSQSGHNTVSWYQQALGQGPQFIFQYYREEENGRGNFPPRFSGLQFPNYSSELNVNALELDDSALYLCASSFNRGLQETQYFGPGTRLLVL.

In its sample, this clonotype was seen many times. The chain uses TRBV11-3 and TRBJ2-1; 7 bases align to TRBD1. Germline V CDR1 and CDR2: SGHNT, YENEEA. This CDR3 is 15 amino acids long. V lost 1 base to trimming and J lost 5 bases; unmatched junction nucleotides: 5. In nucleotides, the CDR3 is TGTGCCAGCAGCTTAGGGCTAGGGACAGACAATGAGCAGTTCTTC. Protein: CASSLGLGTDNEQFF.

The sample holds a few counts of this clonotype. With a much larger clone just one base away, this may be a read error. This CDR3 is missing its conserved last phenylalanine or tryptophan, likely due to a read error. The chain recombines TRBV2 with TRBJ2-1; D is unresolved. The CDR3 sequence is 15 residues long. V dropped 8 bases and J dropped 4 bases, with 18 bases sitting between them. Germline CDR1 SNHLY, CDR2 FYNNEI. CDR3 nucleotide sequence: TGTGCCAGCTCCGAATCGGCCTCTGGGTACAATGAGCAGTTCCTC. It codes for CASSESASGYNEQFL.

About this clonotype: The likely explanation is a read error, given a far larger clone one base away. V gene TRBV7-2 combines with J gene TRBJ1-2, with no clear D. The V gene lost 5 bases and the J gene lost 6 bases, with 13 bases spanning the gap. The CDR3 spans 13 residues. CDR1 and CDR2 (germline): SGHTA, FQGNSA. Written as DNA, the CDR3 is TGTGCCAGCAGCCGTGGCCCGCAGAATGGCTACACCTTC. It translates to CASSRGPQNGYTF.

This sequence joins TRBV10-2 and TRBJ1-4; D not resolved. Germline V gene data show CDR1 as WSHSY and CDR2 as SAAADI. The CDR3 spans 11 residues. Between the trimmed V and J ends, which lost 7 bases and 6 bases, there was a span of 6 bases. This CDR3 is CASMRDEKLFF. For the CDR3, the DNA is TGCGCCAGCATGAGGGATGAAAAACTGTTTTTT.

V and J are TRBV18 and TRBJ2-7; unclear D gene. The V and J ends lost 2 bases and 3 bases respectively, with 14 bases between them. This CDR3 is built from 15 residues. The germline gives CDR1 KGHSH, CDR2 LQKENI. CDR3 nucleotide sequence: TGTGCCAGCTCACCAGGGCAGTTAACCGTCTACGAGCAGTACTTC. Amino acid sequence: CASSPGQLTVYEQYF.

The V and J genes are TRBV10-1 and TRBJ2-2; no definite D call. Germline V CDR1 and CDR2: WNHNN, SYGVQD (reference sequence). This CDR3 is 17 amino acids long. Trimming removed 8 bases from V and 1 base from J, with 20 bases in between. The CDR3 loop is CASAKNLPGLNTGELFF. The DNA for the CDR3 is TGCGCCAGCGCCAAGAATCTCCCGGGCCTGAACACCGGGGAGCTGTTTTTT.

The V gene is TRBV18, the J gene TRBJ2-7, with TRBD1 matching over 9 bases. Germline CDR1 is KGHSH and CDR2 is LQKENI. Germline trimming cut 5 bases from V and 6 bases from J; bases unmatched to any gene: 8. There are 14 residues in the CDR3. This chain's CDR3 is CASSIRQGGSEQYF. The DNA for the CDR3 is TGTGCCAGCTCAATTCGACAGGGGGGAAGCGAGCAGTACTTC.

The chain carries TRBV30 and TRBJ1-4; no clear D. V was cut by 1 base and J by 8 bases, with 11 bases left in between. The germline gives CDR1 GTSNPN, CDR2 SVGIG (reference sequence). The CDR3 length is 13 residues. The CDR3 loop is CAWSGATHEKLFF. CDR3 in DNA: TGTGCCTGGAGTGGGGCTACCCACGAAAAACTGTTTTTT. The whole variable domain, remainder taken from reference TRBV30 and TRBJ1-4, is SQTIHQWPATLVQPVGSPLSLECTVEGTSNPNLYWYRQAAGRGLQLLFYSVGIGQISSEVPQNLSASRPQDRQFILSSKKLLLSDSGFYLCAWSGATHEKLFFGSGTQLSVL.

The genes are TRBV20-1 and TRBJ2-7; D not resolved. CDR1 and CDR2 (germline): DFQATT, SNEGSKA (reference sequence). Trimming pared 6 bases from V and 0 bases from J, leaving 15 bases between. The CDR3 spans 14 residues. The DNA for the CDR3 is TGCAGTGCACTCGTCGGCCTTTCCTCCTACGAGCAGTACTTC. Translation gives CSALVGLSSYEQYF.

This clonotype was picked up many times. The rearrangement links TRBV24-1 to TRBJ2-3, with unresolved D. The CDR3 loop spans 13 amino acids. Trimming pared 4 bases from V and 2 bases from J, leaving 6 bases between. CDR1 and CDR2 from the germline V gene are KGHDR and SFDVKD. CDR3 coding DNA: TGTGCCACCAGTGACCTACACACAGATACGCAGTATTTT. Amino acid sequence: CATSDLHTDTQYF.

J is TRBJ1-6 and V is TRBV18; possible D gene TRBD1, 5 bases. The CDR3 totals 17 residues. V dropped 6 bases and J dropped 0 bases, with 15 bases sitting between them. The germline V gene has CDR1 KGHSH and CDR2 LQKENI. In DNA, the CDR3 is TGTGCCAGCTCCTTAGCAACAGGAGACTCCTATAATTCACCCCTCCACTTT. Translated: CASSLATGDSYNSPLHF.

This clonotype has a count of ten or more. This chain connects TRBV11-2 to TRBJ1-4; D remains ambiguous. There are 16 residues in the CDR3. CDR1 is SGHAT, CDR2 FQNNGV, per germline. V lost 0 bases to trimming and J lost 5 bases, with 13 bases between them. In DNA, the CDR3 is TGTGCCAGCAGCTTAGAGGATGCGGACTTAAATGAAAAACTGTTTTTT. Its translation is CASSLEDADLNEKLFF.

This clonotype occurred many times. This rearrangement joins TRBV5-1 to TRBJ1-2; D remains unclear. Germline V gene data show CDR1 as SGHRS and CDR2 as YFSETQ. Deletions cut 4 bases from V and 8 bases from J, with 12 bases between. The CDR3 covers 12 residues. CDR3 sequence: CASSVGRLGYTF. The CDR3 nucleotides read TGCGCCAGCAGCGTTGGACGTCTAGGCTACACCTTC.

This clonotype occurred many times. The chain combines TRBV27 with TRBJ1-1; the D is unclear. CDR3 length equals 14 residues. V was cut by 2 bases and J by 1 base, with 8 bases left in between. Germline V gene lookup returns CDR1 MNHEY and CDR2 SMNVEV (reference sequence). The CDR3 spells CASSLAPGNTEAFF. The CDR3, as DNA: TGTGCCAGCAGTTTAGCCCCGGGGAACACTGAAGCTTTCTTT.